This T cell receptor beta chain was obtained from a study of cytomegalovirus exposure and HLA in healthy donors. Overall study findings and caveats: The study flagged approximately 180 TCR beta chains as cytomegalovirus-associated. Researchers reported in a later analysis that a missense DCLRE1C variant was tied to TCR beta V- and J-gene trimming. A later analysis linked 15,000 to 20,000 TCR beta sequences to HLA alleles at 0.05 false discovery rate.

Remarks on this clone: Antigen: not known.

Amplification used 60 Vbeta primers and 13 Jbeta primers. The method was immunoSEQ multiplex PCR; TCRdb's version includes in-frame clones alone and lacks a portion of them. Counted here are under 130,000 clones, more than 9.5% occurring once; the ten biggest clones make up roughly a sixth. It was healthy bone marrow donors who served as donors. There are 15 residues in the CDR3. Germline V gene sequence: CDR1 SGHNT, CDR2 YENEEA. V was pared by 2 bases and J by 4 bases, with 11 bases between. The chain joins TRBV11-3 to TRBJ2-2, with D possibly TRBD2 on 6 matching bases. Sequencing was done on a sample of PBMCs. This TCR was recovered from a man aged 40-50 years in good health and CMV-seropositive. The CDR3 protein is CASSLTPGLTGELFF. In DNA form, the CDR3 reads TGTGCCAGCAGCTTAACCCCGGGACTCACCGGGGAGCTGTTTTTT.